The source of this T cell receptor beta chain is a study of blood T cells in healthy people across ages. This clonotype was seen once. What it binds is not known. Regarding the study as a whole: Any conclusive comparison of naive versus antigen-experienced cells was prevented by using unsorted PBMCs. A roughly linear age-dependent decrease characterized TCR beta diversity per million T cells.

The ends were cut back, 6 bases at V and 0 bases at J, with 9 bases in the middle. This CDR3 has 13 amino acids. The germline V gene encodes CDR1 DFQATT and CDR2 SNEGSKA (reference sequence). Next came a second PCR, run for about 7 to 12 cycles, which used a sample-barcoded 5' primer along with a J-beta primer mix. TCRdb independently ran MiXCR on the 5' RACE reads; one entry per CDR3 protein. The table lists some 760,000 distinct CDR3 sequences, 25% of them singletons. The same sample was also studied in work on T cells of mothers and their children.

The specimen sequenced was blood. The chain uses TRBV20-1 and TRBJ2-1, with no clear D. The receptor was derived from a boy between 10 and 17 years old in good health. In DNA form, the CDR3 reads TGCAGTGCCAGAAGGAACTCCTACAATGAGCAGTTCTTC. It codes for CSARRNSYNEQFF.